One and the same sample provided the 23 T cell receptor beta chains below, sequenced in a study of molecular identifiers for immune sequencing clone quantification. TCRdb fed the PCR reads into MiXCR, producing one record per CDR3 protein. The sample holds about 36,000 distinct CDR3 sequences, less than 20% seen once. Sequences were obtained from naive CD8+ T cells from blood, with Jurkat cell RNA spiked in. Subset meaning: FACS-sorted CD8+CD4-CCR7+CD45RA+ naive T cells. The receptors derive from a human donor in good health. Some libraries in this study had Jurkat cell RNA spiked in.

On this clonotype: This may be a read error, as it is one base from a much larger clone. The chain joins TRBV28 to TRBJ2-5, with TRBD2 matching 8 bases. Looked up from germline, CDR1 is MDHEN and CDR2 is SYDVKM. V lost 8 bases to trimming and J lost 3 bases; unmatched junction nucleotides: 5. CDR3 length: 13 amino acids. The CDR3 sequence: CASGTAGEETQYF. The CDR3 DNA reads TGTGCCAGCGGTACAGCGGGAGAAGAGACCCAGTACTTC.

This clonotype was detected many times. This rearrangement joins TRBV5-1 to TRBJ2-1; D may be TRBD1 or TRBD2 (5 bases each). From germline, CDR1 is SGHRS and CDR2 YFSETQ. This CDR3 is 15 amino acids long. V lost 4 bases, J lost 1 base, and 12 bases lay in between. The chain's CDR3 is CASSLGTASYNEQFF. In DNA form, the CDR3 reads TGCGCCAGCAGCCTAGGGACGGCGTCCTACAATGAGCAGTTCTTC.

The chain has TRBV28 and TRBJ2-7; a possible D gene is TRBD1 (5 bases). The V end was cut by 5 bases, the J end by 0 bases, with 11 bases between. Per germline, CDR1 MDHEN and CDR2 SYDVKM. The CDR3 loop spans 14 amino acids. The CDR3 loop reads CASSPDRNSYEQYF. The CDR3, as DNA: TGTGCCAGCAGTCCTGACAGAAACTCCTACGAGCAGTACTTC.

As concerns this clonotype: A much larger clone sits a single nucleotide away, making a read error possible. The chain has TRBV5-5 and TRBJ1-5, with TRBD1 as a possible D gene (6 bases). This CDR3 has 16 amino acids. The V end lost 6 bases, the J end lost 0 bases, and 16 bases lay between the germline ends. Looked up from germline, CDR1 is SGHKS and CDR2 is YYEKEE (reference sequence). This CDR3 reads CASNHVAQGSNQPQHF. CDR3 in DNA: TGTGCCAGCAACCATGTAGCACAGGGTAGCAATCAGCCCCAGCATTTT.

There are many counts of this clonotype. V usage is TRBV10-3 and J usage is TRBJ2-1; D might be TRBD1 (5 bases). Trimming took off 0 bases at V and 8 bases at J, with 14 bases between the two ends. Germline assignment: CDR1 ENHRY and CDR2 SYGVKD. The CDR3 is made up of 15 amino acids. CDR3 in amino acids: CAISESPRRADEQFF. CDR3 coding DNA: TGTGCCATCAGTGAGTCCCCGCGCAGGGCCGATGAGCAGTTCTTC.

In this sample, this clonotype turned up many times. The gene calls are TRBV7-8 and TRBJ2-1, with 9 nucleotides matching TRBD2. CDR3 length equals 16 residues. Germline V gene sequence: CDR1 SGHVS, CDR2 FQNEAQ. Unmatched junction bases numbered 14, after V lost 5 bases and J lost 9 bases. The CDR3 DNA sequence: TGTGCCAGCAGCCCCCGATGGGGCGGGAGGGCCAGTGAGCAGTTCTTC. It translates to CASSPRWGGRASEQFF.

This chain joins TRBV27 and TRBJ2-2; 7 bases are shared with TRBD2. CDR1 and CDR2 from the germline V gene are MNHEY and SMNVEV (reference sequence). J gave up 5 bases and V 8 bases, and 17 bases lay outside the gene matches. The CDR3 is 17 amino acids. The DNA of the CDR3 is TGTGCCAGCCACCCGTGGCCGCGGGAGAAGGTTACCGGGGAGCTGTTTTTT. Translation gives CASHPWPREKVTGELFF.

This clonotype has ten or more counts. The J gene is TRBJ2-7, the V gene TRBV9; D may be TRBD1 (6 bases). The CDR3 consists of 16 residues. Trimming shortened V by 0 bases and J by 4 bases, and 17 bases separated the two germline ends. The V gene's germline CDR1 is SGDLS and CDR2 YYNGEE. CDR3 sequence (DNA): TGTGCCAGCAGCGTAGCCCTTTACAGGGAGCGGTACGAGCAGTACTTC. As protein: CASSVALYRERYEQYF.

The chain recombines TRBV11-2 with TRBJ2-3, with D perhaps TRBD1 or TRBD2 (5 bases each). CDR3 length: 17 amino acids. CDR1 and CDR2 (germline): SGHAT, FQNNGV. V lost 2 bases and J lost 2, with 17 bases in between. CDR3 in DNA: TGTGCCAGCAGCTTAAGGGGAGTAGGGTCCCTCACAGATACGCAGTATTTT. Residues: CASSLRGVGSLTDTQYF.

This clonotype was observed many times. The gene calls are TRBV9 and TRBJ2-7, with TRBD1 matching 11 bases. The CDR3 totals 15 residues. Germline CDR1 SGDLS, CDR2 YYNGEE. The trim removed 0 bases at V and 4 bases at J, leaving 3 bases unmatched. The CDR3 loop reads CASSVAGTGGYEQYF. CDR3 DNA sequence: TGTGCCAGCAGCGTAGCCGGGACAGGGGGGTACGAGCAGTACTTC. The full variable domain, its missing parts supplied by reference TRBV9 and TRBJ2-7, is DSGVTQTPKHLITATGQRVTLRCSPRSGDLSVYWYQQSLDQGLQFLIQYYNGEERAKGNILERFSAQQFPDLHSELNLSSLELGDSALYFCASSVAGTGGYEQYFGPGTRLTVT.

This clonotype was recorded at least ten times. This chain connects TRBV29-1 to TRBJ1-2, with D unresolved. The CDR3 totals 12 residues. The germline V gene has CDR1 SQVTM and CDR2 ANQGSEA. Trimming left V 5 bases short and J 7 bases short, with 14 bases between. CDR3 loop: CSVFLGPGGYTF. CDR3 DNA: TGCAGCGTTTTTTTAGGGCCCGGTGGCTACACCTTC.

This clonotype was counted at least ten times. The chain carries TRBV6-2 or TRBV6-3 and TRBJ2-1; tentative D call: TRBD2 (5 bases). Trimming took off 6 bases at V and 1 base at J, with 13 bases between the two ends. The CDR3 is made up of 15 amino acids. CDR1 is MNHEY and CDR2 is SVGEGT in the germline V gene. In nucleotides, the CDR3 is TGTGCCAGCAGGGAGCGGTTGATATCCTACAATGAGCAGTTCTTC. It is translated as CASRERLISYNEQFF.

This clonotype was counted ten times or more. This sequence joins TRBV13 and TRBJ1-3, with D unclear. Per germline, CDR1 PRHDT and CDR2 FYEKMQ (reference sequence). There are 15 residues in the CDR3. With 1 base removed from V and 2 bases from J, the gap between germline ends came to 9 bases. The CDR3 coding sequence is TGTGCCAGCAGCTTAGTGAGCCGTCCTGGAAACACCATATATTTT. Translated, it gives CASSLVSRPGNTIYF.

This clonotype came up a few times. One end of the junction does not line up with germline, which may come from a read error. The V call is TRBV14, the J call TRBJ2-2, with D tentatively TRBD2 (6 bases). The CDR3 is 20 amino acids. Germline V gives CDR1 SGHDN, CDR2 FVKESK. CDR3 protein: CASSLLAGIGRLKNTGEPFF. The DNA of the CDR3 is TGTGCCAGCAGCCTTCTGGCGGGGATCGGGCGCTTAAAAAACACCGGGGAGCCGTTTTTT.

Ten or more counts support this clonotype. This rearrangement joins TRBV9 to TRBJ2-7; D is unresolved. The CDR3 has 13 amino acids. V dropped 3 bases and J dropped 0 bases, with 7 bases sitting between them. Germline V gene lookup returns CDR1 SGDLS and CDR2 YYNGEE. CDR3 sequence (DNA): TGTGCCAGCAGCGGGTCAGGCTCCTACGAGCAGTACTTC. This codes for CASSGSGSYEQYF. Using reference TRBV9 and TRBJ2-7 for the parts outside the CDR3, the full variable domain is DSGVTQTPKHLITATGQRVTLRCSPRSGDLSVYWYQQSLDQGLQFLIQYYNGEERAKGNILERFSAQQFPDLHSELNLSSLELGDSALYFCASSGSGSYEQYFGPGTRLTVT.

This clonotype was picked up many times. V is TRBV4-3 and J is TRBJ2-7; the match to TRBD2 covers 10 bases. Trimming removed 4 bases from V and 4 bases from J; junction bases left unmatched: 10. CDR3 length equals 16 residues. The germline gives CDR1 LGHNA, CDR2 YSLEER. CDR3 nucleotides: TGCGCCAGCAGCCTTTCCGGGACTAGCGTCTTATACGAGCAGTACTTC. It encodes CASSLSGTSVLYEQYF.

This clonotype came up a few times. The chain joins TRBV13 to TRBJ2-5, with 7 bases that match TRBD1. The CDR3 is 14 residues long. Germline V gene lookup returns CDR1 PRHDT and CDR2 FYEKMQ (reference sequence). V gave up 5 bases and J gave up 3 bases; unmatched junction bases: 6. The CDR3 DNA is TGTGCCAGCAGCGCCAAAACAGGGGAAGAGACCCAGTACTTC. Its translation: CASSAKTGEETQYF. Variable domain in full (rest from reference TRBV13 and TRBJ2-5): AAGVIQSPRHLIKEKRETATLKCYPIPRHDTVYWYQQGPGQDPQFLISFYEKMQSDKGSIPDRFSAQQFSDYHSELNMSSLELGDSALYFCASSAKTGEETQYFGPGTRLLVL.

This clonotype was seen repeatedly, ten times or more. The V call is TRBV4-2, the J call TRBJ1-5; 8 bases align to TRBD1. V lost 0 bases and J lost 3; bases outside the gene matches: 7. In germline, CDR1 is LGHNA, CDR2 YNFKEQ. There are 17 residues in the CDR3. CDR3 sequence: CASSQDWTGPFNQPQHF. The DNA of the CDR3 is TGTGCCAGCAGCCAAGATTGGACAGGGCCTTTCAATCAGCCCCAGCATTTT.

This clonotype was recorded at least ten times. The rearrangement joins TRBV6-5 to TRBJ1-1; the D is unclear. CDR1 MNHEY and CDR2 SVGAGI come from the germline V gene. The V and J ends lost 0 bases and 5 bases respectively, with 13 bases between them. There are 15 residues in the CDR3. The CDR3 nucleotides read TGTGCCAGCAGTTACTCGAGGAGCGTGGGGACTGAAGCTTTCTTT. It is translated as CASSYSRSVGTEAFF.

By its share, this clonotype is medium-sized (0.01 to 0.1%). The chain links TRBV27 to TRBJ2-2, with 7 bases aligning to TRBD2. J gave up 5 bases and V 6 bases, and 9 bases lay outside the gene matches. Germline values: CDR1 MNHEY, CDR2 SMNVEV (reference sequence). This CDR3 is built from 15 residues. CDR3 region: CASSYGGSGTGELFF. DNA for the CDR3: TGTGCCAGCAGCTACGGGGGGAGTGGGACCGGGGAGCTGTTTTTT.

CDR3 residues: CASSLIRDSTDTQYF. Here the CDR3 DNA reads TGTGCCAGCAGCTTGATCCGCGACAGCACAGATACGCAGTATTTT. The chain is built from TRBV5-6 and TRBJ2-3; D unresolved. The germline gives CDR1 SGHDT, CDR2 YYEEEE. Trimming removed 1 base from V and 0 bases from J, with 9 bases in between. This CDR3 spans 15 amino acids.

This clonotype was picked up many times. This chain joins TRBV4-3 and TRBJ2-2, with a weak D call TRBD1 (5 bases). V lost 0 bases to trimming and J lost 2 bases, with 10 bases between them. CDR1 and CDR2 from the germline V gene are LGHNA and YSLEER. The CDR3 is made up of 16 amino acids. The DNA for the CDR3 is TGCGCCAGCAGCCAAGAGTATGACAGAAACACCGGGGAGCTGTTTTTT. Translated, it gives CASSQEYDRNTGELFF.

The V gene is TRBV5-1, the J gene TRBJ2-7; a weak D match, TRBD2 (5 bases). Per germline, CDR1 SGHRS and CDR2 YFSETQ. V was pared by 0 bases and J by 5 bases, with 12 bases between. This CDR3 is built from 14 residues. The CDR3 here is CASSLGVGIDEQYF. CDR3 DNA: TGCGCCAGCAGCTTGGGCGTCGGGATCGACGAGCAGTACTTC. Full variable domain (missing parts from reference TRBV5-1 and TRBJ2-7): KAGVTQTPRYLIKTRGQQVTLSCSPISGHRSVSWYQQTPGQGLQFLFEYFSETQRNKGNFPGRFSGRQFSNSRSEMNVSTLELGDSALYLCASSLGVGIDEQYFGPGTRLTVT.